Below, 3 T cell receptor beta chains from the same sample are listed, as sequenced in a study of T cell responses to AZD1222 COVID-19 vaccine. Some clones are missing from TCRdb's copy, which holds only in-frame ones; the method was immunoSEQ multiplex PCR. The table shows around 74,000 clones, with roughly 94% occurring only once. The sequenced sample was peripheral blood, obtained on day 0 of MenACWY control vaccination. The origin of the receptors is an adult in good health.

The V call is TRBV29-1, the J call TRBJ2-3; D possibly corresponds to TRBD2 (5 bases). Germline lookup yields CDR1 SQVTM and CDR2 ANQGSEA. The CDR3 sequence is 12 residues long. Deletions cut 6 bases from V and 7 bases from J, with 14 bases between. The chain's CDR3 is CSVAPPGNTQYF. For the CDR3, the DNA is TGCAGCGTCGCCCCCCCCGGGAATACGCAGTATTTT.

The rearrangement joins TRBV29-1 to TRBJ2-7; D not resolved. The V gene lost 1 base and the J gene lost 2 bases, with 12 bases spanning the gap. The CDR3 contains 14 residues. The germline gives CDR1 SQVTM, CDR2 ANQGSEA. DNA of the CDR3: TGCAGCGTTGAAGTCACAGCCTCTGCCTACGAGCAGTACTTC. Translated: CSVEVTASAYEQYF.

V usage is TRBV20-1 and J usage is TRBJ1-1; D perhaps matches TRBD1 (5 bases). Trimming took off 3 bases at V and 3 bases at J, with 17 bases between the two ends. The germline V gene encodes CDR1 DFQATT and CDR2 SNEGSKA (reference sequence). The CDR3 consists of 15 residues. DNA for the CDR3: TGCAGTGCTAGTCCCCCGCCAGGGAGGTACACTGAAGCTTTCTTT. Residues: CSASPPPGRYTEAFF.